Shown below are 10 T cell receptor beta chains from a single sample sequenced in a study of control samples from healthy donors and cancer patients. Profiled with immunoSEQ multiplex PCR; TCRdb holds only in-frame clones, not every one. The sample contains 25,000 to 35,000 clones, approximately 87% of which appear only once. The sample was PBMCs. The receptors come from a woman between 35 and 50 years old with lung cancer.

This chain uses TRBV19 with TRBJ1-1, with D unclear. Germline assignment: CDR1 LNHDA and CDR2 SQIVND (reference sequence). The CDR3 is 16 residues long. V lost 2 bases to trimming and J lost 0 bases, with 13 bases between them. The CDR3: CASSISGDIVNTEAFF. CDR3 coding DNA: TGTGCCAGTAGTATATCCGGAGACATTGTGAACACTGAAGCTTTCTTT.

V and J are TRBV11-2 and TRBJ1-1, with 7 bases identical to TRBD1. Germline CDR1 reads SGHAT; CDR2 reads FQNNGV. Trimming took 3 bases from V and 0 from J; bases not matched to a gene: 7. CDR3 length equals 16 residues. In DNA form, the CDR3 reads TGTGCCAGCAGCTTGCGATTTGGGACAGTGAACACTGAAGCTTTCTTT. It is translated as CASSLRFGTVNTEAFF.

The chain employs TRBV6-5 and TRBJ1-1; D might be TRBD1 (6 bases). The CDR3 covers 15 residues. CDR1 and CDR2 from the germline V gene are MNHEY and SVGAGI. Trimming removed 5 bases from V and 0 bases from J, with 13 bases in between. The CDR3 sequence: CASSIRDKMNTEAFF. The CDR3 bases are TGTGCCAGCAGTATCCGGGACAAAATGAACACTGAAGCTTTCTTT.

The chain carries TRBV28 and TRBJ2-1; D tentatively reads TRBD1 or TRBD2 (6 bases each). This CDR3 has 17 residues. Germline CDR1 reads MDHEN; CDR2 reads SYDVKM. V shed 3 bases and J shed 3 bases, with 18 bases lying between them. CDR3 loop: CASSFALWGAFYNEQFF. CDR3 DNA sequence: TGTGCCAGCAGTTTCGCCTTATGGGGGGCGTTCTACAATGAGCAGTTCTTC.

CDR3 in amino acids: CASSQDRGLEETQYF. The CDR3 nucleotides are TGTGCCAGCAGCCAGGACAGGGGGCTCGAGGAGACCCAGTACTTC. J is TRBJ2-5 and V is TRBV7-9; 11 bases are a match to TRBD1. The CDR3 consists of 15 residues. Looked up from germline, CDR1 is SEHNR and CDR2 is FQNEAQ (reference sequence). The trim removed 5 bases at V and 5 bases at J, leaving 7 bases unmatched.

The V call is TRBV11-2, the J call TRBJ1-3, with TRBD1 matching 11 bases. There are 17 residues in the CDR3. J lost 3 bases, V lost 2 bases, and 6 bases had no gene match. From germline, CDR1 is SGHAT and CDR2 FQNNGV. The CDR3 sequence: CASSLTGTGGRGNTIYF. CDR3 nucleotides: TGTGCCAGCAGCTTAACCGGGACAGGGGGTCGTGGAAACACCATATATTTT.

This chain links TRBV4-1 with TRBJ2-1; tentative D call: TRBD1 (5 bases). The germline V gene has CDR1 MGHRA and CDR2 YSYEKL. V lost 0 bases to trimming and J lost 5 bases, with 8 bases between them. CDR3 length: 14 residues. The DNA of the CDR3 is TGCGCCAGCAGCCAAGATTGGGGCCACAATGAGCAGTTCTTC. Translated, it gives CASSQDWGHNEQFF.

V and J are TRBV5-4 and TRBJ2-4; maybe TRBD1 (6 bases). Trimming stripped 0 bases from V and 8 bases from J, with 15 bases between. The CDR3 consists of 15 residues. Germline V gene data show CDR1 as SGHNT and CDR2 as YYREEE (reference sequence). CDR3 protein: CASSLEAGAEDIQYF. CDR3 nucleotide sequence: TGTGCCAGCAGCTTGGAAGCAGGGGCCGAGGACATTCAGTACTTC.

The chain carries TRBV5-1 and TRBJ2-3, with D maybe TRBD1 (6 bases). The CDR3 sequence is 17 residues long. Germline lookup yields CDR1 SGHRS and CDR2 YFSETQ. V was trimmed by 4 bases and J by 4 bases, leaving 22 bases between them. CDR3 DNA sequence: TGCGCCAGCAGCGTCGGAAAATCAGGGGAGATCGCAGATACGCAGTATTTT. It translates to CASSVGKSGEIADTQYF.

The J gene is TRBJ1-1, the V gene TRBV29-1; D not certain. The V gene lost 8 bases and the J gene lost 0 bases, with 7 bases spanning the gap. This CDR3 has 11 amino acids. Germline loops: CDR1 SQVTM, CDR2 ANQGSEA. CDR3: CSFIMNTEAFF. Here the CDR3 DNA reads TGCAGCTTTATTATGAACACTGAAGCTTTCTTT.